Below are 4 T cell receptor beta chains sequenced from a single sample in a study of T cells after yellow fever vaccination (dated by TCRdb to about 2019). Library prep was done by 5' RACE. The sequencer listed for this sample is Illumina HiSeq 2500. TCRdb cleaned the public reads at Q25 with fastp, built clones with MiXCR and kept in-frame beta chains. When rows share a CDR3 protein, they turn into one entry using the most common DNA and genes. This sample gives about 60,000 distinct CDR3 sequences in total; approximately 6.5% of them show up just once. The ten largest clones take up 30% to 40% of the sample. In the paper's terms, the treatment or condition label means: live attenuated yellow fever vaccine strain. The sequencing used CD8+ T cells sorted from PBMCs, collected on the day of the first yellow fever vaccination. The receptors were gathered from a man younger than 35 who received the YFV17D yellow fever vaccine.

This rearrangement joins TRBV20-1 to TRBJ2-1; 9 bases are shared with TRBD2. Germline V gene lookup returns CDR1 DFQATT and CDR2 SNEGSKA (reference sequence). The V and J ends lost 2 bases and 10 bases, in that order; junction bases with no gene match: 12. CDR3 length: 15 amino acids. CDR3 region: CSARSTGTSFDEQFF. The CDR3 coding sequence is TGCAGTGCTAGATCAACCGGGACTAGCTTCGACGAGCAGTTCTTC.

This clonotype was seen more than once but under ten times. The chain combines TRBV29-1 with TRBJ2-1; 10 positions match TRBD2. This CDR3 is built from 14 residues. CDR1 and CDR2 (germline): SQVTM, ANQGSEA. Trimming at V came to 0 bases and at J to 8 bases, leaving 4 bases not matched to a gene. The CDR3, as DNA: TGCAGCGTTGAAGACAAGCGGGGGGGCGATGAGCAGTTCTTC. Translating gives CSVEDKRGGDEQFF.

The sample holds a few counts of this clonotype. The genes are TRBV7-8 and TRBJ1-4; TRBD1 aligns across 9 bases. Per germline, CDR1 SGHVS and CDR2 FQNEAQ. The CDR3 sequence is 14 residues long. The trim removed 5 bases at V and 8 bases at J, leaving 6 bases unmatched. The CDR3 loop is CASSPGTGWEKLFF. CDR3 coding DNA: TGTGCCAGCAGCCCCGGGACAGGGTGGGAAAAACTGTTTTTT.

This clonotype appeared many times. The chain's CDR3 is CASSRQGHNEQFF. CDR3 in DNA: TGTGCCAGCAGCCGACAGGGACACAATGAGCAGTTCTTC. The rearrangement uses TRBV3-1 and TRBJ2-1, with 7 nucleotides matching TRBD1. The CDR3 has 13 residues. V lost 4 bases, J lost 5 bases, and 2 bases stayed unmatched. Germline V gene data show CDR1 as LGHDT and CDR2 as YNNKEL (reference sequence).